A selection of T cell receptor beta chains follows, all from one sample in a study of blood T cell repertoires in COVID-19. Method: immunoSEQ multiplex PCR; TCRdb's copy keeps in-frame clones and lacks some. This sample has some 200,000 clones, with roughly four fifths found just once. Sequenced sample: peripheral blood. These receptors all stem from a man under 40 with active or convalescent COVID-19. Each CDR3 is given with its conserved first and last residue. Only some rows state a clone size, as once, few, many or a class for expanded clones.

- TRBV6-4 CASSEGTGASEQFF
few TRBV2 CASSLQGPEAFF
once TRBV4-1 CASSQGQGNEKLFF
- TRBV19 CASSIYAGLITSGNTIYF
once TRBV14 CASSQDRWLQETQYF
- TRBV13 CASSPKTGRMKETQYF
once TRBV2 CASSEGDRGRDQPQHF
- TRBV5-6 CASSLSGIVGNQPQHF
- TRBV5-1 CASSRGSLAGRDTQYF
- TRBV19 CASSTGTGASGWAQPQHF
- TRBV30 CAWSVGGTSNQPQHF
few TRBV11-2 CASSSMGGITDTQYF
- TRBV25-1 CASSGLVGGSYNEQFF
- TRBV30 CAWNRWGDGINQPQHF
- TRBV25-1 CASSEYGTGTEKLFF
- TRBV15 CATSRDTGVYTIYF
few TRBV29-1 CSVGQMGTGELFF
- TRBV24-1 CATSDGGTGGERARKLFF
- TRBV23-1 CASSQFINPQVGGFSYEQYF
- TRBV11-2 CASSLDVSTDTQYF